This T cell receptor (beta chain) was sequenced during a study of beta chain features in type 1 diabetes. Points on this clone: Its antigen remains unknown.

Expressed TCRB transcripts were sequenced because the entire RNA isolate underwent reverse transcription. This table comes from immunoSEQ multiplex PCR, and its TCRdb copy is limited to in-frame clones, with some not included. The sample records 300,000 or so clones, about 13% being singletons. Whole-study results and caveats: Moderate yet significant TCRB CDR3 shortening was seen in Type 1 diabetes patients in all four CD4+ subsets.

Trimming cost V 2 bases and J 0 bases, with 11 bases left between them. Germline lookup yields CDR1 LGHNA and CDR2 YNFKEQ. The CDR3 totals 16 residues. The sequenced sample was naive CD4+ T cells from blood. This chain links TRBV4-2 with TRBJ1-3, with D uncertain. The receptor was derived from a man aged 25 to 45 with type 1 diabetes. CDR3 in amino acids: CASSQLDLDSGNTIYF. The DNA of the CDR3 is TGTGCCAGCAGCCAACTCGATTTAGACTCTGGAAACACCATATATTTT.